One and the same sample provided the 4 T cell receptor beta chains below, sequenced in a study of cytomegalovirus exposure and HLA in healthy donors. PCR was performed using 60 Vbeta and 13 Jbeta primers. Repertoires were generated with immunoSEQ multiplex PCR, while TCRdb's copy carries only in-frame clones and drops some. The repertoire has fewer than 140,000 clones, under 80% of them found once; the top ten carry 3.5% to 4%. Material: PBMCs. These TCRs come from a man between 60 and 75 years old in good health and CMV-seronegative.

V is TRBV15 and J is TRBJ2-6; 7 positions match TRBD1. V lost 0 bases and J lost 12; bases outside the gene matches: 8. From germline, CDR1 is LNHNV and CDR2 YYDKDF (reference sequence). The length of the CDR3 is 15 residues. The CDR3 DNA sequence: TGTGCCACCAGCAGAGATCTACAGGGGCGGAGCGTCCTGACTTTC. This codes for CATSRDLQGRSVLTF.

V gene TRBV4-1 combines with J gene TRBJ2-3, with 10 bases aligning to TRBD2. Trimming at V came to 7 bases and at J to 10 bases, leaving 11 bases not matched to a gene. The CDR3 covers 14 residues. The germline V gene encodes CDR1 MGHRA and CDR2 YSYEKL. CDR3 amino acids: CASTLSGGAVPQYF. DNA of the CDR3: TGCGCCAGCACGCTCAGCGGGGGGGCTGTTCCGCAGTATTTT.

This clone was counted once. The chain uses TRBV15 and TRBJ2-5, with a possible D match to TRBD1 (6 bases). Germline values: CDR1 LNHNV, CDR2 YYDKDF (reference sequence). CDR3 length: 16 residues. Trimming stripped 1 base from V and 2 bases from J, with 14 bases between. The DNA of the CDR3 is TGTGCCACCAGCAGAGGCCCTACAGGGCTACAAGAGACCCAGTACTTC. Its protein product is CATSRGPTGLQETQYF.

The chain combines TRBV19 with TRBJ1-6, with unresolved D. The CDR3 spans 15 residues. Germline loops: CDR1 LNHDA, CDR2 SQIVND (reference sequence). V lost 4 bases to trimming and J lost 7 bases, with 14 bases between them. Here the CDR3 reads CASSRTQTGNSPLHF. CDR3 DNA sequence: TGTGCCAGTAGTAGGACTCAAACGGGGAATTCACCCCTCCACTTT.